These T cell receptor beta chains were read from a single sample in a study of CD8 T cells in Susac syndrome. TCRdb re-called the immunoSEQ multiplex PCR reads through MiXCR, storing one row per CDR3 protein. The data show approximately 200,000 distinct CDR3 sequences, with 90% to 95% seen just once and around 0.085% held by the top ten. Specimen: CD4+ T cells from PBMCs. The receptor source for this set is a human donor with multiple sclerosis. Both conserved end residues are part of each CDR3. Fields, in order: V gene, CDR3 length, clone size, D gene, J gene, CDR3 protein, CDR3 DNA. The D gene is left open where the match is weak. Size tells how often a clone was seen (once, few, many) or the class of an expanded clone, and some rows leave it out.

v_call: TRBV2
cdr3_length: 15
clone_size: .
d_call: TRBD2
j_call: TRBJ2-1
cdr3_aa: CASSVRLAVFNEQFF
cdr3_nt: TGTGCCAGCAGTGTACGACTAGCGGTCTTCAATGAGCAGTTCTTC

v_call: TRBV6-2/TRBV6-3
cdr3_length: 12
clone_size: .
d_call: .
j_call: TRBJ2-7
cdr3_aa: CASNAGPNEQYF
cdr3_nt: TGTGCCAGCAACGCGGGGCCAAACGAGCAGTACTTC

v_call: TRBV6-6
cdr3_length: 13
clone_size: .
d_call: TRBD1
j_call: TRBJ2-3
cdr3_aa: CASTGQGTDTQYF
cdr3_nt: TGTGCCAGCACCGGACAGGGGACAGATACGCAGTATTTT

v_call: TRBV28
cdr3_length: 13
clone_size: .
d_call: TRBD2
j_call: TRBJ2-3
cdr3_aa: CAIQVGGSDTQYF
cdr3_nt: TGTGCCATACAGGTGGGGGGGTCAGATACGCAGTATTTT

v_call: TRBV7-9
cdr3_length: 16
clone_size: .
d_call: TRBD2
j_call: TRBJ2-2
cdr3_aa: CASSLRIAGNTGELFF
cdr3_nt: TGTGCCAGCAGCCTCCGGATAGCGGGGAACACCGGGGAGCTGTTTTTT

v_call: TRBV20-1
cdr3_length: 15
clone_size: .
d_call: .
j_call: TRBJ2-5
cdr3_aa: CSVDSPWGTWKTQYF
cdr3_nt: TGCAGTGTGGACAGTCCTTGGGGTACCTGGAAGACCCAGTACTTC

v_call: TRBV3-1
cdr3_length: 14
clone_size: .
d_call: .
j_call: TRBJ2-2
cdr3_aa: CASRSIDSPGELFF
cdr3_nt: TGTGCCAGCAGATCCATCGACAGTCCCGGGGAGCTGTTTTTT

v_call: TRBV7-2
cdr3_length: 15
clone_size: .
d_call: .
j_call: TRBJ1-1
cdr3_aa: CASSRLGRRNTEAFF
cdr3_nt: TGTGCCAGCAGCCGCCTCGGCAGGAGGAACACTGAAGCTTTCTTT

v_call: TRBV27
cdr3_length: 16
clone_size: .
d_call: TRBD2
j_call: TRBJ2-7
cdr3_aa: CASSLLGMGLAKEQYF
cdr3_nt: TGTGCCAGCAGTTTATTGGGGATGGGACTAGCGAAAGAGCAGTACTTC

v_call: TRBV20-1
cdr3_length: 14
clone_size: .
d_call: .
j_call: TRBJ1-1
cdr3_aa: CSARVGGARTEAFF
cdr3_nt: TGCAGTGCTAGAGTCGGGGGCGCGAGGACTGAAGCTTTCTTT

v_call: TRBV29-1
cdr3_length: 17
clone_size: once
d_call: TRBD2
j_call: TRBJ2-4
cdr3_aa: CSVSFRGSGKAKNIQYF
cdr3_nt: TGCAGCGTTTCCTTCAGGGGTAGCGGGAAGGCCAAAAACATTCAGTACTTC

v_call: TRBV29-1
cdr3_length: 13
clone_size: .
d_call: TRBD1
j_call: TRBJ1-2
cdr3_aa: CSVQTGAGYGYTF
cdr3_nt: TGCAGCGTTCAGACAGGGGCGGGCTATGGCTACACCTTC

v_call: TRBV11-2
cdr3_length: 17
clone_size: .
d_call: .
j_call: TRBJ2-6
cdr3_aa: CASSDTGAYLRANVLTF
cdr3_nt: TGTGCCAGCAGCGACACGGGGGCCTATCTGAGGGCCAACGTCCTGACTTTC

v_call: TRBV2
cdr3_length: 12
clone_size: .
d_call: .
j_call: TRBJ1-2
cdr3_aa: CASIPDMGGYTF
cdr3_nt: TGTGCCAGCATCCCGGATATGGGAGGCTACACCTTC

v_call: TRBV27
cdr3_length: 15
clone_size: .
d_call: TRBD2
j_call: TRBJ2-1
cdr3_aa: CASSPGTSGGNEQFF
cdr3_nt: TGTGCCAGCAGTCCTGGGACTAGCGGGGGAAATGAGCAGTTCTTC

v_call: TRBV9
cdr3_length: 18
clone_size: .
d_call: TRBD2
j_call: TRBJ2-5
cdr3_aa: CASSAGLAGVGGQETQYF
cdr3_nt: TGTGCCAGCAGCGCGGGACTAGCGGGAGTCGGAGGGCAAGAGACCCAGTACTTC

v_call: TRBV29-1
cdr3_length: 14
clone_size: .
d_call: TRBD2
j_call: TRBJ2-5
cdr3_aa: CSTRLAGVQETQYF
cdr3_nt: TGCAGCACCAGACTAGCGGGGGTCCAAGAGACCCAGTACTTC

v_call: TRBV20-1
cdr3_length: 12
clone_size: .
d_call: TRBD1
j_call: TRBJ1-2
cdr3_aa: CSVNRGGGGYTF
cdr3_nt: TGCAGTGTGAATAGAGGGGGCGGTGGCTACACCTTC

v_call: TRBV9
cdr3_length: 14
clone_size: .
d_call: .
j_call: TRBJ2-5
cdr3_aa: CASSGSSARETQYF
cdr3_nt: TGTGCCAGCAGCGGGAGTAGCGCTCGGGAGACCCAGTACTTC

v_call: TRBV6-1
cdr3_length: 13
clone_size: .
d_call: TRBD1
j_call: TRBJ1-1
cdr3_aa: CASYRGLNTEAFF
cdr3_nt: TGTGCCAGCTACAGGGGGCTGAACACTGAAGCTTTCTTT

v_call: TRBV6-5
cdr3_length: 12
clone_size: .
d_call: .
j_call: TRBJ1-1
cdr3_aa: CASSYSGEKAFF
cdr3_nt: TGTGCCAGCAGTTACTCAGGAGAAAAAGCTTTCTTT

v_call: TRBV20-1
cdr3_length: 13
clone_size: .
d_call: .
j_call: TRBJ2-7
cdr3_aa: CSAKTGVLYEQYF
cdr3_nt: TGCAGTGCGAAGACGGGAGTCTTGTACGAGCAGTACTTC

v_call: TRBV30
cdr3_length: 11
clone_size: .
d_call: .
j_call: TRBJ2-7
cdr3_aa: CAWTQGGEQYF
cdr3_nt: TGTGCCTGGACACAGGGAGGCGAGCAGTACTTC

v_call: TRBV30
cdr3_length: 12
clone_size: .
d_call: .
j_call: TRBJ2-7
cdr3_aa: CAWRSGSYEQYF
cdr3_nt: TGTGCCTGGCGGAGCGGCTCCTACGAGCAGTACTTC

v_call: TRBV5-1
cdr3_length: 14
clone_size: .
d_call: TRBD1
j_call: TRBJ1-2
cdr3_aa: CASSAGTGGPGYTF
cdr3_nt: TGCGCCAGCAGCGCCGGGACAGGGGGGCCAGGCTACACCTTC

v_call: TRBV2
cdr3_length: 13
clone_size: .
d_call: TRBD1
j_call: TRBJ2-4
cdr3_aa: CASSEGRGNIQYF
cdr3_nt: TGTGCCAGCAGTGAAGGCAGGGGGAACATTCAGTACTTC

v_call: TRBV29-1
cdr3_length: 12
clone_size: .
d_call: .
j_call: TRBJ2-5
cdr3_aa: CSVERAQETQYF
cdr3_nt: TGCAGCGTTGAGAGAGCTCAAGAGACCCAGTACTTC

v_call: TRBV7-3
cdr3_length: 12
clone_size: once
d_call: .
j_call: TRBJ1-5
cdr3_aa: CATPNSNQPQHF
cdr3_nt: TGTGCCACCCCCAATAGCAATCAGCCCCAGCATTTT

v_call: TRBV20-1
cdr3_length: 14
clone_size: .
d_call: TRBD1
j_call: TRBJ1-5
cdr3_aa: CSARRTGVNQPQHF
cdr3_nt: TGCAGTGCTAGGAGGACAGGGGTAAATCAGCCCCAGCATTTT

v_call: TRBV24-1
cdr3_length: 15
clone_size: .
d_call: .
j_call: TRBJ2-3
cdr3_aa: CATSDSTVSTDTQYF
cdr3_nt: TGTGCCACCAGTGACTCGACAGTTAGCACAGATACGCAGTATTTT

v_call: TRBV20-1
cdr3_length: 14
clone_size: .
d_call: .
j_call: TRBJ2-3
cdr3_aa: CSARIGAHTDTQYF
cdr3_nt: TGCAGTGCTAGAATTGGGGCGCACACAGATACGCAGTATTTT

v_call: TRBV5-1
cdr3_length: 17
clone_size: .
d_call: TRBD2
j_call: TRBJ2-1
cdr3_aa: CASSLGTSAYSYNEQFF
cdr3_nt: TGCGCCAGCAGCCTAGGGACTAGCGCTTACTCCTACAATGAGCAGTTCTTC

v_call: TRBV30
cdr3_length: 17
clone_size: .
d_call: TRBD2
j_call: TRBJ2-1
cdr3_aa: CAWTSVDGGRAYNEQFF
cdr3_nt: TGTGCCTGGACTTCAGTCGACGGCGGGAGGGCCTACAATGAGCAGTTCTTC

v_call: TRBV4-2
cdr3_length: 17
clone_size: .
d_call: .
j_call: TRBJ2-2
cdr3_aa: CASSQETGLVGAGELFF
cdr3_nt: TGTGCCAGCAGCCAAGAAACGGGCTTGGTTGGCGCCGGGGAGCTGTTTTTT

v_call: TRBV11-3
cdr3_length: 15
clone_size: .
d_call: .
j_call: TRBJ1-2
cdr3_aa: CASSLLPGSNYGYTF
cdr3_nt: TGTGCCAGCAGCTTATTGCCAGGGTCTAACTATGGCTACACCTTC

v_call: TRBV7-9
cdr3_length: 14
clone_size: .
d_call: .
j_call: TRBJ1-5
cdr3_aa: CASSLRGQNQPQHF
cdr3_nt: TGTGCCAGCAGCTTACGCGGCCAGAATCAGCCCCAGCATTTT

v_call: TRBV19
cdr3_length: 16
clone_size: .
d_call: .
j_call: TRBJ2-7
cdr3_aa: CASSRGADQSSYEQYF
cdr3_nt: TGTGCCAGTAGTCGAGGGGCAGACCAGAGCTCCTACGAGCAGTACTTC

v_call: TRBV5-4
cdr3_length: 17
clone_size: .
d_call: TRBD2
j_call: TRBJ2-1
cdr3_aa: CASSSASGGAGYNEQFF
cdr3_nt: TGTGCCAGCAGCTCGGCTAGCGGGGGGGCCGGGTACAATGAGCAGTTCTTC

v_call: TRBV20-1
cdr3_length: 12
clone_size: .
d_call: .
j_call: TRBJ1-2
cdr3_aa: CSSTQQQGGNTF
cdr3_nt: TGCAGTTCTACCCAACAACAGGGAGGGAACACCTTC

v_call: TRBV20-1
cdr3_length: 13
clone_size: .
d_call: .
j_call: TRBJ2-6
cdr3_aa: CSARGAGANVLTF
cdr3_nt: TGCAGTGCTCGAGGGGCTGGGGCCAACGTCCTGACTTTC